One sample yielded the 7 T cell receptor beta chains listed below, sequenced in a study of blood T cell repertoires in COVID-19. TCRdb's copy holds only in-frame clones and misses some; the assay was immunoSEQ multiplex PCR. The data hold roughly 8,700 clones, with 86% observed a single time. The material sequenced was peripheral blood. All receptors come from a human donor with active COVID-19. The donor label of this sample is uncertain.

The chain joins TRBV9 to TRBJ2-3, with 8 bases lining up with TRBD1. CDR1 is SGDLS, CDR2 YYNGEE, per germline. The length of the CDR3 is 15 residues. Trimming took 0 bases from V and 4 from J; bases not matched to a gene: 4. The CDR3 bases are TGTGCCAGCAGCGTAGGAGGACAGGGCGCAGATACGCAGTATTTT. It specifies CASSVGGQGADTQYF.

This clone appeared once. CDR3: CASSPRREQYF. The CDR3, as DNA: TGTGCCAGCAGCCCCCGGCGGGAGCAGTACTTC. The chain has TRBV5-8 and TRBJ2-7; D uncertain. The germline CDR1 and CDR2 sequences are SGHTS and YDEGEE. The CDR3 consists of 11 residues. The V and J ends lost 4 bases and 7 bases respectively, with 9 bases between them.

The chain links TRBV16 to TRBJ2-7; 7 nucleotides align to TRBD2. With V trimmed by 0 bases and J by 3 bases, 8 bases remained unmatched. Germline V gives CDR1 KGHSY, CDR2 FQNENV. This CDR3 contains 16 residues. The CDR3 region is CASSQSASGTLYEQYV. CDR3 coding DNA: TGTGCCAGCAGCCAATCGGCCAGCGGGACGCTCTACGAGCAGTACGTC.

The chain recombines TRBV9 with TRBJ1-1; 8 positions match TRBD1. CDR3 size: 14 residues. V trimming: 0 bases; J trimming: 4 bases; junction bases outside the gene matches: 2. Germline CDR1 and CDR2: SGDLS and YYNGEE. CDR3 sequence reads: CASSVGRGLTEAFF. CDR3 nucleotide sequence: TGTGCCAGCAGCGTAGGCAGGGGGCTCACTGAAGCTTTCTTT.

The chain combines TRBV6-2 or TRBV6-3 with TRBJ1-5; perhaps TRBD1 as D (5 bases). This CDR3 has 16 amino acids. V lost 0 bases to trimming and J lost 9 bases, with 18 bases between them. Germline assignment: CDR1 MNHEY and CDR2 SVGEGT. In nucleotides, the CDR3 is TGTGCCAGCAGTTACTCGCCAGGGTTTGCCCTTTGGCCCCAGCATTTT. It yields the protein CASSYSPGFALWPQHF.

The gene calls are TRBV21-1 and TRBJ2-7; the DNA was not used to check the table's D call, TRBD2. TRBV21-1 counts as a pseudogene. The CDR3 runs to 16 residues. The CDR3 protein is CASSRIRDFKAYEQYV. The DNA of the CDR3 is TGTGCCAGCAGCAGGATAAGGGACTTCAAAGCCTACGAGCAGTACGTC.

The rearrangement links TRBV10-3 to TRBJ2-3, with 7 bases aligning to TRBD2. The trim removed 7 bases at V and 7 bases at J, leaving 11 bases unmatched. The germline V gene encodes CDR1 ENHRY and CDR2 SYGVKD. The CDR3 consists of 14 residues. CDR3 nucleotides: TGTGCCATCAAGGACGGCGGGGGAGCAAATACGCAGTATTTT. As protein: CAIKDGGGANTQYF.